This TCR beta chain was captured by sequencing in a study of cytomegalovirus exposure and HLA in healthy donors. Study context: Early on, a data release was issued that held approximately 92 million unique TCRs from HLA-typed donors. Study-level points and caveats: Most TCRs appeared rarely, but some public TCRs recurred in many donors.

The junction had 8 bases not matched to a gene; V was cut back by 4 bases and J by 4 bases. This CDR3 is 16 amino acids long. As concerns this clone: Antigen unknown.

Vbeta (60) and Jbeta (13) primers were used in the PCR. The data were produced by immunoSEQ multiplex PCR, yet TCRdb's version contains in-frame clones alone and is incomplete. The sample has 150,000 to 200,000 clones, approximately 81% seen once; the top ten hold about 2.2%. Donors sampled were nominally healthy, though unrecorded immune exposures were likely. The chain uses TRBV23-1 and TRBJ2-1, with TRBD2 identical over 9 bases. TRBV23-1 is filed as an ORF, its function uncertain. This TCR derives from a woman aged 50 to 60 in good health and CMV-seronegative. Sequenced: PBMCs. The CDR3 nucleotides are TGCGCCAGCAGTCCGACGTCGCGGGAGGGGTACAATGAGCAGTTCTTC. Its protein product is CASSPTSREGYNEQFF.